The 15 T cell receptor beta chains below come from one sample, sequenced in a study of shared clonotypes between healthy human individuals. TCRdb keeps only in-frame clones here, not all; method: immunoSEQ multiplex PCR. The sample includes fewer than 2.5 million clones, 93% seen only once; the top ten take approximately 0.37%. The specimen was naive CD4+ T cells from PBMCs. Described subset: CD45RA+ positively selected. The source is a man aged 18 to 29 in good health. Some clones in this sample may be carry-over from other donors' samples.

V gene TRBV6-5 combines with J gene TRBJ2-7; D is perhaps TRBD2 (6 bases). Per germline, CDR1 MNHEY and CDR2 SVGAGI. This CDR3 is 14 amino acids long. The V gene lost 2 bases and the J gene lost 6 bases, with 14 bases spanning the gap. This CDR3 reads CASSYGGRSGEQYF. As DNA, the CDR3 is TGTGCCAGCAGTTACGGGGGGAGGTCGGGCGAGCAGTACTTC.

The rearrangement links TRBV6-6 to TRBJ1-5; 8 nucleotides align to TRBD1. With 6 bases clipped from V and 3 bases from J, the junction kept 7 bases outside the gene matches. CDR1 MNHNY and CDR2 SVGAGI come from the germline V gene (reference sequence). The CDR3 loop spans 15 amino acids. The CDR3 protein is CASSNDRGPNQPQHF. The CDR3 DNA is TGTGCCAGCAGCAACGACAGGGGTCCCAATCAGCCCCAGCATTTT.

This chain joins TRBV28 and TRBJ2-6, with a tentative D call TRBD1 (6 bases). CDR3 length: 19 residues. Trimming left V 5 bases short and J 0 bases short, with 20 bases between. Germline CDR1 is MDHEN and CDR2 is SYDVKM. CDR3 nucleotide sequence: TGTGCCAGCAGTGGGGCCCAGGGGAAAGGGCGCTCTGGGGCCAACGTCCTGACTTTC. Amino acids: CASSGAQGKGRSGANVLTF.

The chain has TRBV28 and TRBJ1-1; no clear D gene. The ends were cut back, 4 bases at V and 0 bases at J, with 21 bases in the middle. Germline V gene data show CDR1 as MDHEN and CDR2 as SYDVKM. This CDR3 is 18 amino acids long. The CDR3 region is CASSSSRRVARMNTEAFF. The CDR3 DNA reads TGTGCCAGCAGTTCATCTCGGAGGGTAGCGAGAATGAACACTGAAGCTTTCTTT.

Note on this clone: In the same sample, other DNA sequences code for this CDR3. The chain is built from TRBV7-9 and TRBJ2-3, with 10 bases identical to TRBD2. In germline, CDR1 is SEHNR, CDR2 FQNEAQ (reference sequence). The CDR3 is made up of 15 amino acids. Trimming removed 3 bases from V and 2 bases from J; junction bases left unmatched: 2. The CDR3 sequence: CASSFTSGDTDTQYF. CDR3 bases: TGTGCCAGCAGCTTCACTAGCGGGGACACAGATACGCAGTATTTT.

The rearrangement uses TRBV5-4 and TRBJ2-1; TRBD2 is a possible D gene (6 bases). Germline lookup yields CDR1 SGHNT and CDR2 YYREEE (reference sequence). The CDR3 extends over 13 amino acids. Trimming removed 2 bases at V and 6 bases at J, with 9 bases between. The CDR3 coding sequence is TGTGCCAGCAGCTTCGGGACTCCCAATGAGCAGTTCTTC. Translation: CASSFGTPNEQFF.

The chain has TRBV4-1 and TRBJ1-4, with a weak D call TRBD1 (6 bases). The CDR3 totals 17 residues. Deletions cut 0 bases from V and 0 bases from J, with 11 bases between. CDR1 is MGHRA, CDR2 YSYEKL, per germline. The CDR3 nucleotides are TGCGCCAGCAGCCAAGACAGGGGCGGACCAACTAATGAAAAACTGTTTTTT. Translation: CASSQDRGGPTNEKLFF.

About this clone itself: Other DNA sequences from this sample encode an identical CDR3 as well. The V call is TRBV18, the J call TRBJ1-1, with 10 bases that match TRBD1. Germline V CDR1 and CDR2: KGHSH, LQKENI. The CDR3 covers 15 residues. V dropped 2 bases and J dropped 2; count of bases not matched to a gene: 2. CDR3 nucleotides: TGTGCCAGCTCACCATCGACAGGGGGCAACACTGAAGCTTTCTTT. Encoded protein: CASSPSTGGNTEAFF.

J is TRBJ1-5 and V is TRBV28; TRBD1 is a possible D gene (5 bases). Germline V gives CDR1 MDHEN, CDR2 SYDVKM. The germline V and J ends were trimmed by 4 bases and 2 bases, with 12 bases remaining between them. This CDR3 contains 15 residues. The CDR3 nucleotides are TGTGCCAGCAGTTGGGGCAGGGAGGGCAATCAGCCCCAGCATTTT. It codes for CASSWGREGNQPQHF.

This chain joins TRBV5-1 and TRBJ2-1, with TRBD2 identical over 9 bases. There are 16 residues in the CDR3. Per the germline V gene, CDR1 is SGHRS and CDR2 is YFSETQ. Unmatched junction bases numbered 3, after V lost 0 bases and J lost 2 bases. CDR3 DNA: TGCGCCAGCAGCTTGGGACTAGCGGTCGCCTACAATGAGCAGTTCTTC. Its protein is CASSLGLAVAYNEQFF.

The chain links TRBV6-1 to TRBJ1-4; maybe TRBD1 (5 bases). Germline V gene data show CDR1 as MNHNS and CDR2 as SASEGT. The CDR3 is made up of 13 amino acids. V was clipped by 4 bases and J by 8 bases, with 11 bases between them. CDR3 sequence: CASSGQIREKLFF. CDR3 coding DNA: TGTGCCAGCAGTGGACAGATAAGGGAAAAACTGTTTTTT.

This clone was detected once. The DNA of the CDR3 is TGTGCCAGCAGCTTAGTCACAGGGGTCGGAGCTTTCTTT. Translating gives CASSLVTGVGAFF. The chain recombines TRBV11-3 with TRBJ1-1, with TRBD1 matching 7 bases. Trimming took 1 base from V and 10 from J; bases not matched to a gene: 6. CDR3 length: 13 residues. The germline V gene has CDR1 SGHNT and CDR2 YENEEA. The complete variable domain, with remaining parts taken from reference TRBV11-3 and TRBJ1-1, reads EAGVVQSPRYKIIEKKQPVAFWCNPISGHNTLYWYLQNLGQGPELLIRYENEEAVDDSQLPKDRFSAERLKGVDSTLKIQPAELGDSAVYLCASSLVTGVGAFFGQGTRLTVV.

The chain uses TRBV2 and TRBJ2-7; the match to TRBD2 covers 8 bases. In germline, CDR1 is SNHLY, CDR2 FYNNEI. With V trimmed by 6 bases and J by 7 bases, 20 bases remained unmatched. The CDR3 has 17 residues. CDR3 nucleotides: TGTGCCAGCAGCGGGGGGGCTAGCGAACAGACAGATGGGGAGCAGTACTTC. Translation: CASSGGASEQTDGEQYF. Filled out from reference TRBV2 and TRBJ2-7, the complete variable domain reads EPEVTQTPSHQVTQMGQEVILRCVPISNHLYFYWYRQILGQKVEFLVSFYNNEISEKSEIFDDQFSVERPDGSNFTLKIRSTKLEDSAMYFCASSGGASEQTDGEQYFGPGTRLTVT.

This chain links TRBV6-1 with TRBJ1-1, with TRBD1 as a possible D gene (5 bases). Trimming stripped 9 bases from V and 0 bases from J, with 8 bases between. The CDR3 sequence is 12 residues long. Per the germline V gene, CDR1 is MNHNS and CDR2 is SASEGT. DNA for the CDR3: TGTGCCAGTGGACACCTGAACACTGAAGCTTTCTTT. Translation: CASGHLNTEAFF.

Written as DNA, the CDR3 is TGTGCCAGCAGACCCGGGACCTCTCGCACAGATACGCAGTATTTT. It codes for CASRPGTSRTDTQYF. This rearrangement joins TRBV6-5 to TRBJ2-3, with D perhaps given as TRBD1 or TRBD2 (5 bases each). Germline-derived CDR1 and CDR2 are MNHEY and SVGAGI. Trimming cost V 6 bases and J 1 base, with 14 bases left between them. The CDR3 runs 15 residues.